This T cell receptor beta chain was recorded in a study of cytotoxic CD8 clonotypes in ibrutinib-treated CLL. Background on the study: Results showed around 25 partial and 2 complete responses; following median about 62 months, around 14 remained remitted, approximately 12 advanced.

Depth targeted 1 in 200,000 to 1 in 1 million T cells, averaging approximately 10x coverage per clonotype. Assay used: immunoSEQ multiplex PCR; TCRdb lists only in-frame clones, some missing. The repertoire holds hundreds of thousands of clones, with roughly 74% as singletons. V lost 3 bases, J lost 3 bases, and 14 bases lay in between. Germline values: CDR1 KGHSH, CDR2 LQKENI. The CDR3 spans 16 residues. General study findings and limits: Clonality was higher at baseline than in age-matched healthy donors and tracked circulating CD8+ T-cell counts. Clonotypes that were public were uncommon, and they contracted or stayed stable on treatment.

Comments on this clone: Its target is unknown.

Sequencing was performed on PBMCs, taken after 24 months of ibrutinib treatment. This chain connects TRBV18 to TRBJ2-2, with D possibly matching TRBD1 (6 bases). The receptor comes from a human donor with chronic lymphocytic leukemia. This chain's CDR3 is CASSPMRQEHTGELFF. CDR3 nucleotides: TGTGCCAGCTCACCTATGAGACAGGAGCACACCGGGGAGCTGTTTTTT. Drawing the rest from reference TRBV18 and TRBJ2-2, the complete variable domain is NAGVMQNPRHLVRRRGQEARLRCSPMKGHSHVYWYRQLPEEGLKFMVYLQKENIIDESGMPKERFSAEFPKEGPSILRIQQVVRGDSAAYFCASSPMRQEHTGELFFGEGSRLTVL.